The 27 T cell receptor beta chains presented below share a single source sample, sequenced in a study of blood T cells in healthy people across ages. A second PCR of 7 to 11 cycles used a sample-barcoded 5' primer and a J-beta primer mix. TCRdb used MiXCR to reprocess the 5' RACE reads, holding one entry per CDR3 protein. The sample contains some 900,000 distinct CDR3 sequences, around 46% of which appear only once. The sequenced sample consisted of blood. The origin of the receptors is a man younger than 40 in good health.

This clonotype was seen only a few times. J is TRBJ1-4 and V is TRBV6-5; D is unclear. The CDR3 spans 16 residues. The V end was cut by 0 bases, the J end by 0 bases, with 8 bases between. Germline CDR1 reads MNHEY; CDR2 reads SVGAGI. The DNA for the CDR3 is TGTGCCAGCAGTTACTCAAACATTGCAACTAATGAAAAACTGTTTTTT. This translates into CASSYSNIATNEKLFF.

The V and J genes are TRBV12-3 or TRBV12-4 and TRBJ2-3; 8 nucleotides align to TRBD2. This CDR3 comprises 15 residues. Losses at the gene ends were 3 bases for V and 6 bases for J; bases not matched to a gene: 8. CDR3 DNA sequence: TGTGCCAGCAGTTTTTTGGGACTAGGCCCCGATACGCAGTATTTT. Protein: CASSFLGLGPDTQYF.

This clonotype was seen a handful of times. In DNA, the CDR3 is TGTGCCAGCAGCACCGGACTAGGGAGAGATACGCAGTATTTT. Translated, it gives CASSTGLGRDTQYF. The chain is built from TRBV5-6 and TRBJ2-3; 7 positions agree with TRBD2. Germline CDR1 and CDR2: SGHDT and YYEEEE. J gave up 5 bases and V 4 bases, and 7 bases lay outside the gene matches. This CDR3 comprises 14 residues.

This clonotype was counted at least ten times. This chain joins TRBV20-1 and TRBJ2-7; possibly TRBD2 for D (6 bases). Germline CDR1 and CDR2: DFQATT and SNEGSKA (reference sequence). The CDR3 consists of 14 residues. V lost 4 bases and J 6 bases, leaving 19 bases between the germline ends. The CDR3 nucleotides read TGCAGTGCTACGGGAGAGGCGGAGATTTCCGAGCAGTACTTC. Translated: CSATGEAEISEQYF.

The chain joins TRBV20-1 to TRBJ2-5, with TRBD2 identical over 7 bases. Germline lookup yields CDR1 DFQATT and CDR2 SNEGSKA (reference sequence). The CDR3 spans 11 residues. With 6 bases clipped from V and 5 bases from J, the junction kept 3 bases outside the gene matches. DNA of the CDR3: TGCAGTGCCGGGAGGACGGAGACCCAGTACTTC. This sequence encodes CSAGRTETQYF.

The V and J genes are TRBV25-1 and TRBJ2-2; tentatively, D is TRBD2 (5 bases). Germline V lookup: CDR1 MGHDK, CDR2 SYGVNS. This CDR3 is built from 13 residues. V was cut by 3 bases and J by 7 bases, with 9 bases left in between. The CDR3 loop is CASSDGVIGELFF. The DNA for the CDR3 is TGTGCCAGCAGTGACGGGGTTATCGGGGAGCTGTTTTTT.

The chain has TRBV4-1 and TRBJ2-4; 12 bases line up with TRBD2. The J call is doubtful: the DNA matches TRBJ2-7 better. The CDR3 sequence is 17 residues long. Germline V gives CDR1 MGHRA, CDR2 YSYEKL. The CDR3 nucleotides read TGCGCCAGCAGCCAAGATGCTAGCGGGGGGGCCCTGAACGAGCAGTACTTC. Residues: CASSQDASGGALNEQYF.

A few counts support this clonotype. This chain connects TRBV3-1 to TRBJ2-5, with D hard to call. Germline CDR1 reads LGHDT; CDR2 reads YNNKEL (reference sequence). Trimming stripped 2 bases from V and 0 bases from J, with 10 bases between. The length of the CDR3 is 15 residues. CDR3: CASSQYRSDQETQYF. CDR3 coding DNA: TGTGCCAGCAGCCAATACCGGAGCGACCAAGAGACCCAGTACTTC.

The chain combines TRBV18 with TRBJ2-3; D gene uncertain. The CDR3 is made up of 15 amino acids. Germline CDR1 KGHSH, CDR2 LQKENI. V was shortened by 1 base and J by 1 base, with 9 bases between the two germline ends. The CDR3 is CASSPRASGTDTQYF. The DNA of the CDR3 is TGTGCCAGCTCACCACGAGCGTCGGGCACAGATACGCAGTATTTT.

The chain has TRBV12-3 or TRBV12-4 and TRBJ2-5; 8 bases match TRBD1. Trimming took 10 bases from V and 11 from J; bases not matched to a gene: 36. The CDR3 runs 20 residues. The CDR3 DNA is TGTGCCACCTCCCCCGGAAGGACAGGGTTGGTCTTCGAACGATTCAATGAGCAGTACTTC. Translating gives CATSPGRTGLVFERFNEQYF.

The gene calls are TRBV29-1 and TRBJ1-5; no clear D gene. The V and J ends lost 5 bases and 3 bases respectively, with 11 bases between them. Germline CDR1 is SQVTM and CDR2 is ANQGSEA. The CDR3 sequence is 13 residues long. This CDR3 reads CSVRKGPNQPQHF. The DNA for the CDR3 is TGCAGCGTTCGGAAAGGGCCCAATCAGCCCCAGCATTTT.

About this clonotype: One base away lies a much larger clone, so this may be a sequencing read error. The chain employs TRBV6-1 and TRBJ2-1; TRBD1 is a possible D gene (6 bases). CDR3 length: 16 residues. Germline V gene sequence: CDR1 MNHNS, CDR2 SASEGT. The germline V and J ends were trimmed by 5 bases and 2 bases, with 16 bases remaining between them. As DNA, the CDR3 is TGTGCCAGCAGTCGTACAGGGTCCGGACCCTACAATGAGCAGTTCTTC. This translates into CASSRTGSGPYNEQFF.

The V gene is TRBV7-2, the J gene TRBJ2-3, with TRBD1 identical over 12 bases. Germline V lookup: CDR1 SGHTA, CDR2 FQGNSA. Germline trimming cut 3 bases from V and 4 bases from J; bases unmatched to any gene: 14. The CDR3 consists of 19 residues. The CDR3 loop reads CASSFLPPGQGARADTQYF. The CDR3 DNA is TGTGCCAGCAGCTTTCTCCCCCCGGGACAGGGGGCCCGGGCAGATACGCAGTATTTT.

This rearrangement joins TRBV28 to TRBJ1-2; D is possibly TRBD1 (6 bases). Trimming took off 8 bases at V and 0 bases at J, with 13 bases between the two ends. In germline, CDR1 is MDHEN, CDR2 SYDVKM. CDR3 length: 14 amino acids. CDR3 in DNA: TGTGCCAGCGGAAGGACAGTAACTAACTATGGCTACACCTTC. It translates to CASGRTVTNYGYTF.

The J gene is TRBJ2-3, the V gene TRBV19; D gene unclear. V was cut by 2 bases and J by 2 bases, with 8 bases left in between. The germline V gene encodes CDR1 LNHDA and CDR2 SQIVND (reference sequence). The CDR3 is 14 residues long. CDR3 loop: CASSIHRDTDTQYF. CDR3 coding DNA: TGTGCCAGTAGTATACACAGAGACACAGATACGCAGTATTTT.

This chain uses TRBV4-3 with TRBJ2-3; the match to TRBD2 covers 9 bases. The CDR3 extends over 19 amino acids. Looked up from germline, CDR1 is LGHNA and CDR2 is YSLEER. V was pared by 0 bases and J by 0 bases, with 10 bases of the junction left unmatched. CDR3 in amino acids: CASSQDVSGGSPSTDTQYF. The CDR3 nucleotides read TGCGCCAGCAGCCAAGATGTTAGCGGGGGATCTCCTAGCACAGATACGCAGTATTTT.

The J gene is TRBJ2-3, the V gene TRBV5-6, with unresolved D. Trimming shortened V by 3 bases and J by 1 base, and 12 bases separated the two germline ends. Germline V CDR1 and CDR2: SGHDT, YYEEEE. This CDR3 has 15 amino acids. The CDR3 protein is CASSWVSTGTDTQYF. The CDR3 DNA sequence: TGTGCCAGCAGCTGGGTGTCTACGGGCACAGATACGCAGTATTTT.

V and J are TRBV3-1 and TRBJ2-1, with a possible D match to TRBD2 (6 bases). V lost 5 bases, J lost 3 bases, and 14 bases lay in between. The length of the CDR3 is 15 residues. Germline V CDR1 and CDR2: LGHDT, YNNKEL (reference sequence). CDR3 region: CASSSKLGGYNEQFF. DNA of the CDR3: TGTGCCAGCAGCTCGAAACTGGGGGGCTACAATGAGCAGTTCTTC.

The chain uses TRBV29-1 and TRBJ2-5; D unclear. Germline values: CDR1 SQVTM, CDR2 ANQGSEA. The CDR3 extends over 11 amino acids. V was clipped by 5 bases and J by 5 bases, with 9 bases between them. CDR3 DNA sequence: TGCAGCGTTATTGGACGGGAGACCCAGTACTTC. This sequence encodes CSVIGRETQYF.

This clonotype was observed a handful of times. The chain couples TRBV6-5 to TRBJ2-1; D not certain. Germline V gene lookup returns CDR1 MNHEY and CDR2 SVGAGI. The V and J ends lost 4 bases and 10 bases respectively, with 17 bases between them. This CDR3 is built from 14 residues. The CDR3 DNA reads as TGTGCCAGCAGTTCCGACCTTTGGGGATCGGAGCAGTTCTTC. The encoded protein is CASSSDLWGSEQFF.

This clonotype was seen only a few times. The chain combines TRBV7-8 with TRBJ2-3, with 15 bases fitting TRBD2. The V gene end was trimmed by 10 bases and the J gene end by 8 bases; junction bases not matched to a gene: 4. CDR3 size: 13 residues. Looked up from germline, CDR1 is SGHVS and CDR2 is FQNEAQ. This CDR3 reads CANGLAGGGTQYF. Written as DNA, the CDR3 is TGTGCCAACGGACTAGCGGGGGGGGGTACGCAGTATTTT.

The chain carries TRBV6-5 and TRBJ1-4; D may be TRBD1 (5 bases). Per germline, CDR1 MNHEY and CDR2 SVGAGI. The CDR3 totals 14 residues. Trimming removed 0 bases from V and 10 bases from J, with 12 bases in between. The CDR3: CASSYSRDRGKLFF. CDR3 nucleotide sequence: TGTGCCAGCAGTTACTCCCGGGACCGCGGAAAACTGTTTTTT.

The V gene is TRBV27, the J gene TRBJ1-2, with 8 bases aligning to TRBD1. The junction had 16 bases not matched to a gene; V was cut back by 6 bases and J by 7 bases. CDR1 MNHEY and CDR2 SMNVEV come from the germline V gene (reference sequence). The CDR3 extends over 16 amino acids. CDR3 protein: CASSRDTGGGWSGYTF. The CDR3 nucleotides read TGTGCCAGCAGCCGAGATACAGGGGGGGGCTGGTCTGGCTACACCTTC.

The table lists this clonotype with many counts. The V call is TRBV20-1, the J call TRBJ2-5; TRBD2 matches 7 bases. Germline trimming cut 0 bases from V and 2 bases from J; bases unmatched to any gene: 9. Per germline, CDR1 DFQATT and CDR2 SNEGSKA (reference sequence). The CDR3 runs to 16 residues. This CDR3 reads CSARDVLAGEQETQYF. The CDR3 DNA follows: TGCAGTGCTAGAGATGTTTTGGCGGGGGAACAAGAGACCCAGTACTTC.

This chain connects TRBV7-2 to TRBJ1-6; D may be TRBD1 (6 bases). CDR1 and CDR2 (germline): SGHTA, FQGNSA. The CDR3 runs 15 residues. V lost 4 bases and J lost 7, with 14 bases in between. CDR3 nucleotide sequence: TGTGCCAGCAGCTGTACAGGGACACCCAATTCACCCCTCCACTTT. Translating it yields CASSCTGTPNSPLHF. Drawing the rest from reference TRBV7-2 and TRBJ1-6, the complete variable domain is GAGVSQSPSNKVTEKGKDVELRCDPISGHTALYWYRQSLGQGLEFLIYFQGNSAPDKSGLPSDRFSAERTGGSVSTLTIQRTQQEDSAVYLCASSCTGTPNSPLHFGNGTRLTVT.

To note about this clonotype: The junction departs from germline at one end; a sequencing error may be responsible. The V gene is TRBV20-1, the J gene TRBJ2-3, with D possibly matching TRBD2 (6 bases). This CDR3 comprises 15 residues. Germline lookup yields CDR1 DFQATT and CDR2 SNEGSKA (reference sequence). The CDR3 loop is CSASDDATSTDPQYF. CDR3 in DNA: TGCAGTGCTTCCGATGACGCCACTAGCACAGATCCGCAGTATTTT.

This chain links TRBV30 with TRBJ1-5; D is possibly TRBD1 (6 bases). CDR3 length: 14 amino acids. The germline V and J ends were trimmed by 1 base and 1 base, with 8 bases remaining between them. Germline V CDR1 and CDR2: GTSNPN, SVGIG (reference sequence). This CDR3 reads CAWSEGVSNQPQHF. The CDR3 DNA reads TGTGCCTGGAGTGAGGGGGTGAGCAATCAGCCCCAGCATTTT.